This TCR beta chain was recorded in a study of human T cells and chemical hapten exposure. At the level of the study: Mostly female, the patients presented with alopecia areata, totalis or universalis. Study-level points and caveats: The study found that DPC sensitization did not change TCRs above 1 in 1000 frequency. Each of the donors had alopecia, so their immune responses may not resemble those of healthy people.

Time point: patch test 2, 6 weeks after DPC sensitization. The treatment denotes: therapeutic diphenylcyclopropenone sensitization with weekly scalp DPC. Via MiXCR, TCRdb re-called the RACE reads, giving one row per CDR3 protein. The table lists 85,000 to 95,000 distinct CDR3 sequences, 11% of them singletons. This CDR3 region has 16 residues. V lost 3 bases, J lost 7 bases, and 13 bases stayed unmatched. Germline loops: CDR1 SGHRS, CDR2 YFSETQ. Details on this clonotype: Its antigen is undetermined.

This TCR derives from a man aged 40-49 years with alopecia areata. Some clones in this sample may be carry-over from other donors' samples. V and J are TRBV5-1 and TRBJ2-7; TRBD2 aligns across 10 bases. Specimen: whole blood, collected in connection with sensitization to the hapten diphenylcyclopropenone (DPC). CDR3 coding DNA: TGCGCCAGCAGCTCCCTGGCTAGCGGGAGTCAACGGGAGCAGTACTTC. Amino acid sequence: CASSSLASGSQREQYF.